This T cell receptor (beta chain) was observed in a study of T cell responses to AZD1222 COVID-19 vaccine. Findings of the study overall: Dominant CD4 TCR responses targeted spike regions 160-218 and 743-854. All repertoire sampling was performed exclusively after the peak T cell response.

TCRdb's table, derived via immunoSEQ multiplex PCR, lists solely in-frame clones and lacks some. The data hold 100,000 or so clones, with roughly 90% observed a single time. Details on this clone: Its antigen is unidentified.

V lost 7 bases, J lost 6 bases, and 10 bases stayed unmatched. Germline CDR1 reads SQVTM; CDR2 reads ANQGSEA. CDR3 length equals 14 residues. The clonotype originates from an adult in good health. The source material was peripheral blood, sampled on day 0 of AZD1222 vaccination. The chain couples TRBV29-1 to TRBJ2-1; 9 bases map to TRBD2. The CDR3 region is CSAGGLATFNEQFF. The CDR3 DNA is TGCAGCGCCGGAGGACTAGCGACATTCAATGAGCAGTTCTTC.